The 13 T cell receptor beta chains below were found in one sample sequenced in a study of shared clonotypes between healthy human individuals. TCRdb keeps only in-frame clones here, not all; method: immunoSEQ multiplex PCR. The data hold about 700,000 clones, with around two thirds observed a single time. The sequenced sample consisted of memory CD4+ T cells sorted from blood. The subset here: CD45RA-negative fraction. All receptors derive from a woman aged 25 to 39 in good health.

This rearrangement joins TRBV4-2 to TRBJ1-4, with 8 nucleotides matching TRBD1. The CDR3 extends over 14 amino acids. Germline V lookup: CDR1 LGHNA, CDR2 YNFKEQ. The V segment lost 4 bases and the J segment 15 bases; nucleotides outside the gene matches: 13. The CDR3: CASSLGTGSLGMFF. The CDR3 DNA reads as TGTGCCAGCAGCCTCGGGACAGGTAGTCTCGGGATGTTTTTT.

Regarding this clone: The same CDR3 also results from other DNA sequences found in this sample. V usage is TRBV30 and J usage is TRBJ2-3; the D is unclear. V was pared by 0 bases and J by 1 base, with 2 bases between. From germline, CDR1 is GTSNPN and CDR2 SVGIG (reference sequence). The CDR3 extends over 12 amino acids. The CDR3 DNA reads TGTGCCTGGAGTGTTGGCACAGATACGCAGTATTTT. It specifies CAWSVGTDTQYF.

The chain joins TRBV7-9 to TRBJ2-3; TRBD1 is a possible D gene (6 bases). Germline lookup yields CDR1 SEHNR and CDR2 FQNEAQ (reference sequence). Trimming took off 6 bases at V and 2 bases at J, with 12 bases between the two ends. The CDR3 has 14 amino acids. The CDR3 nucleotides read TGTGCCAGCAGTCGCACAGGGACCACAGATACGCAGTATTTT. This encodes CASSRTGTTDTQYF.

The chain recombines TRBV5-1 with TRBJ1-1; possibly TRBD1 for D (5 bases). The V end lost 4 bases, the J end lost 6 bases, and 19 bases lay between the germline ends. In germline, CDR1 is SGHRS, CDR2 YFSETQ. CDR3 length equals 15 residues. The CDR3 region is CASSISGTVKSEAFF. The CDR3, as DNA: TGCGCCAGCAGCATATCCGGGACCGTCAAGTCTGAAGCTTTCTTT.

The V gene is TRBV28, the J gene TRBJ1-1, with D possibly TRBD1 on 6 matching bases. The V gene's germline CDR1 is MDHEN and CDR2 SYDVKM. V was trimmed by 5 bases and J by 6 bases, leaving 22 bases between them. There are 16 residues in the CDR3. The CDR3 loop is CASSPSYTGIGAEAFF. CDR3 DNA sequence: TGTGCCAGCAGTCCAAGCTATACAGGGATCGGCGCTGAAGCTTTCTTT.

This clone was detected many times. V gene TRBV28 combines with J gene TRBJ1-6, with 8 bases identical to TRBD1. V gave up 6 bases and J gave up 8 bases; unmatched junction bases: 6. There are 14 residues in the CDR3. Germline values: CDR1 MDHEN, CDR2 SYDVKM. The CDR3 DNA reads TGTGCCAGCAGGATTAGGGACAGGTATTCACCCCTCCACTTT. Its translation: CASRIRDRYSPLHF.

This clone was detected only a few times. This sample also contains other DNA sequences that code for the same CDR3. This chain links TRBV6-1 with TRBJ1-2; no clear D. V was pared by 2 bases and J by 3 bases, with 4 bases between. Germline CDR1 reads MNHNS; CDR2 reads SASEGT. The CDR3 loop spans 12 amino acids. CDR3 amino acids: CASSELDYGYTF. CDR3 bases: TGTGCCAGCAGTGAATTGGACTATGGCTACACCTTC.

The gene calls are TRBV2 and TRBJ2-2; the D is unclear. The CDR3 has 14 amino acids. Germline-derived CDR1 and CDR2 are SNHLY and FYNNEI. With 3 bases removed from V and 3 bases from J, the gap between germline ends came to 8 bases. The CDR3 DNA is TGTGCCAGCAGTGAGGTGGCGCACACCGGGGAGCTGTTTTTT. Protein: CASSEVAHTGELFF.

The genes are TRBV10-3 and TRBJ1-5; TRBD1 aligns across 8 bases. The junction had 6 bases not matched to a gene; V was cut back by 0 bases and J by 2 bases. The CDR3 is 17 residues long. Germline V gene data show CDR1 as ENHRY and CDR2 as SYGVKD. CDR3 loop: CAISESAGTGGNQPQHF. CDR3 DNA: TGTGCCATCAGTGAGTCGGCGGGGACAGGTGGCAATCAGCCCCAGCATTTT.

The chain links TRBV6-5 to TRBJ2-2; 8 nucleotides align to TRBD1. The germline CDR1 and CDR2 sequences are MNHEY and SVGAGI. V shed 6 bases, J shed 6 bases, and the junction held 6 bases outside the gene matches. CDR3 length equals 14 residues. The CDR3, as DNA: TGTGCCAGCAGGACAGGGGATCGGGCCGGGGAGCTGTTTTTT. Protein: CASRTGDRAGELFF.

CDR3 residues: CASSRLPPDKSYGYTF. DNA of the CDR3: TGTGCCAGCTCACGCCTGCCCCCCGACAAGAGCTATGGCTACACCTTC. This chain connects TRBV18 to TRBJ1-2, with D hard to call. The CDR3 loop spans 16 amino acids. Trimming removed 4 bases from V and 4 bases from J, with 19 bases in between. Germline CDR1 is KGHSH and CDR2 is LQKENI.

The CDR3 nucleotides are TGTGCCAGCAGCGACACCTACGAGCAGTACTTC. The encoded protein is CASSDTYEQYF. The chain employs TRBV7-6 and TRBJ2-7; D is unclear. From germline, CDR1 is SGHVS and CDR2 FNYEAQ. The length of the CDR3 is 11 residues. V was cut by 5 bases and J by 2 bases, with 4 bases left in between. The variable domain in full, with the rest retrieved from reference TRBV7-6 and TRBJ2-7, is GAGVSQSPRYKVTKRGQDVALRCDPISGHVSLYWYRQALGQGPEFLTYFNYEAQQDKSGLPNDRFSAERPEGSISTLTIQRTEQRDSAMYRCASSDTYEQYFGPGTRLTVT.

The chain recombines TRBV25-1 with TRBJ1-3, with TRBD1 as a possible D gene (5 bases). Germline V gives CDR1 MGHDK, CDR2 SYGVNS. The ends were cut back, 3 bases at V and 1 base at J, with 19 bases in the middle. CDR3 length equals 18 residues. The CDR3 bases are TGTGCCAGCAGTGAGTCGACCCCGGGACCGCCGTCTGGAAACACCATATATTTT. It is translated as CASSESTPGPPSGNTIYF.